This T cell receptor beta chain was found in a study of T cell responses to AZD1222 COVID-19 vaccine. Study-wide results and caveats: Donors, mostly white British, included more females; clonal diversity was possibly underestimated. Increases in Spike-specific TCR breadth and depth were seen after two AZD1222 doses.

Trimming stripped 0 bases from V and 3 bases from J, with 10 bases between. This CDR3 region has 15 residues. Germline CDR1 is SGDLS and CDR2 is YYNGEE. The data were produced by immunoSEQ multiplex PCR, yet TCRdb's version contains in-frame clones alone and is incomplete. The sample has about 180,000 clones; 88% are singletons. In regard to this clone: Its specificity is not known.

The TCR sequence derives from an adult in good health. J is TRBJ1-5 and V is TRBV9; D call uncertain. Sequences were derived from peripheral blood, sampled on day 0 of AZD1222 vaccination. Written as DNA, the CDR3 is TGTGCCAGCAGCGTAGGTGGTCAGGTCAATCAGCCCCAGCATTTT. This gives the protein CASSVGGQVNQPQHF.